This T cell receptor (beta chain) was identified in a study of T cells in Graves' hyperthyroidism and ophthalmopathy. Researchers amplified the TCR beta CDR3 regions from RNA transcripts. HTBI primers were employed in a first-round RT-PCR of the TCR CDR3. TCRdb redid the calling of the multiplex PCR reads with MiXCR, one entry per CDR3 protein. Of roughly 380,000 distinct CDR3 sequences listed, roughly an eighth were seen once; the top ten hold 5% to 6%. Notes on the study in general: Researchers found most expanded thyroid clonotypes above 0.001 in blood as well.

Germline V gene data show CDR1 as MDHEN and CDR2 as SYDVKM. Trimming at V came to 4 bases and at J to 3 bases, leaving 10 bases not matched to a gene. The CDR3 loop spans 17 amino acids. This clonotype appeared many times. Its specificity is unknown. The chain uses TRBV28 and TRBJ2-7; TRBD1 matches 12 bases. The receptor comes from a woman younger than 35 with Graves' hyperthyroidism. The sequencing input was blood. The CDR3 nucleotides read TGTGCCAGCAGTTCCCTCCCCGGGACAGGGGGCATCTACGAGCAGTACTTC. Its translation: CASSSLPGTGGIYEQYF.